These 8 T cell receptor beta chains originate from one sample sequenced in a study of PD-1 blockade in classical Hodgkin lymphoma. Clones were sequenced by immunoSEQ multiplex PCR, and TCRdb holds only the in-frame ones, with some missing. This repertoire shows approximately 30,000 clones, about nine tenths found once; its top ten account for over 3%. Time point: newly diagnosed, previously untreated cHL patient sample. The source material was peripheral blood mononuclear cells (PBMCs). Receptor source: a human donor with classical Hodgkin lymphoma.

The chain joins TRBV29-1 to TRBJ2-2, with D unclear. Trimming removed 0 bases from V and 3 bases from J, with 11 bases in between. Germline V CDR1 and CDR2: SQVTM, ANQGSEA. This CDR3 is built from 15 residues. CDR3 sequence (DNA): TGCAGCGTTGAAGACGGGCACTATTACACCGGGGAGCTGTTTTTT. Translation: CSVEDGHYYTGELFF.

V usage is TRBV7-9 and J usage is TRBJ2-3; D unresolved. CDR1 SEHNR and CDR2 FQNEAQ come from the germline V gene (reference sequence). Trimming pared 5 bases from V and 3 bases from J, leaving 12 bases between. The CDR3 has 14 amino acids. The CDR3 DNA reads TGTGCCAGCAGCGCAAGGACGGAAACAGATACGCAGTATTTT. This translates into CASSARTETDTQYF.

The CDR3 sequence is CASSFPLRPVAFF. The CDR3 DNA reads TGTGCCAGCAGTTTCCCCCTGAGGCCGGTAGCTTTCTTT. The chain carries TRBV28 and TRBJ1-1, with D uncertain. The CDR3 has 13 amino acids. The V end lost 3 bases, the J end lost 10 bases, and 15 bases lay between the germline ends. CDR1 is MDHEN, CDR2 SYDVKM, per germline.

This clone was recorded once. V and J are TRBV7-9 and TRBJ1-5; D unclear. V lost 5 bases, J lost 0 bases, and 2 bases lay in between. Germline CDR1 and CDR2: SEHNR and FQNEAQ (reference sequence). The CDR3 covers 12 residues. The CDR3 reads CASSGSNQPQHF. Here the CDR3 DNA reads TGTGCCAGCAGCGGTAGCAATCAGCCCCAGCATTTT.

This chain uses TRBV28 with TRBJ1-1; no firm D call. This CDR3 has 14 amino acids. V lost 1 base to trimming and J lost 5 bases, with 11 bases between them. Germline CDR1 reads MDHEN; CDR2 reads SYDVKM. The CDR3 protein is CASSLLDRKTEAFF. CDR3 DNA sequence: TGTGCCAGCAGTTTATTAGATAGGAAAACTGAAGCTTTCTTT.

The chain couples TRBV6-6 to TRBJ2-1, with TRBD1 matching 8 bases. This CDR3 spans 14 amino acids. The germline V gene has CDR1 MNHNY and CDR2 SVGAGI (reference sequence). The junction had 2 bases not matched to a gene; V was cut back by 3 bases and J by 4 bases. For the CDR3, the DNA is TGTGCCAGCAGTTATGGGGACAGGTACAATGAGCAGTTCTTC. Translating gives CASSYGDRYNEQFF.

The rearrangement uses TRBV15 and TRBJ2-7, with a possible D match to TRBD1 (6 bases). The CDR3 spans 15 residues. V shed 5 bases and J shed 1 base, with 15 bases lying between them. Germline-derived CDR1 and CDR2 are LNHNV and YYDKDF (reference sequence). The CDR3 sequence: CATSRGTTGSYEQYF. Here the CDR3 DNA reads TGTGCCACCAGCCGTGGGACCACAGGGTCCTACGAGCAGTACTTC.

V and J are TRBV18 and TRBJ1-1, with D unclear. V dropped 5 bases and J dropped 1 base, with 8 bases sitting between them. Per the germline V gene, CDR1 is KGHSH and CDR2 is LQKENI. This CDR3 region has 13 residues. This CDR3 is CASSLHPNTEAFF. The CDR3 DNA reads TGTGCCAGCTCATTACACCCGAACACTGAAGCTTTCTTT.